These 29 T cell receptor beta chains originate from one sample sequenced in a study of post-analysis software for immune sequencing data. Antigens of these TCRs are unknown. The library was made from cDNA and included unique molecular identifiers. TCRdb re-called the PCR reads through MiXCR, storing one row per CDR3 protein. The table has fewer than 700,000 distinct CDR3 sequences, about 40% seen once. Whole-study findings and limits: Higher frequency in patients than in controls was seen for a handful of TRBV segments, with TRBV5-6, TRBV5-1 and TRBV20-1 among them.

Sequencing used blood. The source is a girl between 5 and 17 years old with multiple sclerosis.

This clonotype was observed a few times. The rearrangement links TRBV20-1 to TRBJ1-1; perhaps TRBD1 as D (6 bases). The V end was cut by 7 bases, the J end by 3 bases, with 15 bases between. The V gene's germline CDR1 is DFQATT and CDR2 SNEGSKA (reference sequence). CDR3 length: 13 residues. The CDR3 DNA sequence: TGCAGTGGCAAAGAGGACAGTGACACTGAAGCTTTCTTT. Its translation is CSGKEDSDTEAFF.

This clonotype came up a few times. The chain combines TRBV7-2 with TRBJ2-3; the match to TRBD2 covers 10 bases. Germline CDR1 and CDR2: SGHTA and FQGNSA. CDR3 length equals 15 residues. The ends lost 3 bases at V and 4 bases at J; junction bases unmatched: 4. The CDR3 protein is CASSFGLAGADTQYF. CDR3 DNA: TGTGCCAGCAGCTTCGGGCTAGCGGGGGCAGATACGCAGTATTTT.

The V call is TRBV5-1, the J call TRBJ2-7; 7 bases are a match to TRBD1. The germline gives CDR1 SGHRS, CDR2 YFSETQ. The V and J ends lost 4 bases and 3 bases, in that order; junction bases with no gene match: 7. The CDR3 is 14 amino acids. The CDR3 coding sequence is TGCGCCAGCAGCCGAGGGACAGAAGTCTACGAGCAGTACTTC. Its protein is CASSRGTEVYEQYF.

The chain recombines TRBV10-3 with TRBJ2-2; 8 positions agree with TRBD1. Germline CDR1 and CDR2: ENHRY and SYGVKD. With 3 bases clipped from V and 6 bases from J, the junction kept 9 bases outside the gene matches. The CDR3 consists of 16 residues. In nucleotides, the CDR3 is TGTGCCATCAGTGATCTCGGACAGGGAATATCCGGGGAGCTGTTTTTT. Its translation is CAISDLGQGISGELFF.

The gene calls are TRBV6-5 and TRBJ2-7, with a tentative D call TRBD1 (5 bases). The CDR3 extends over 16 amino acids. Germline V gene data show CDR1 as MNHEY and CDR2 as SVGAGI. The V gene lost 0 bases and the J gene lost 0 bases, with 12 bases spanning the gap. CDR3 sequence: CASSYSSQDNSYEQYF. The CDR3, as DNA: TGTGCCAGCAGTTACTCGTCCCAGGACAACTCCTACGAGCAGTACTTC.

Ten or more counts support this clonotype. This rearrangement joins TRBV29-1 to TRBJ1-2, with unresolved D. V lost 6 bases and J lost 4, with 12 bases in between. CDR1 SQVTM and CDR2 ANQGSEA come from the germline V gene. The CDR3 consists of 12 residues. CDR3 DNA sequence: TGCAGCGTGGCAGAGGGCGCCTATGGCTACACCTTC. Protein: CSVAEGAYGYTF.

V usage is TRBV29-1 and J usage is TRBJ2-7, with a possible D match to TRBD2 (6 bases). Between the trimmed V and J ends, which lost 4 bases and 0 bases, there was a span of 16 bases. The germline CDR1 and CDR2 sequences are SQVTM and ANQGSEA. CDR3 length: 15 residues. CDR3 sequence: CSVGGDRGNSYEQYF. The CDR3 DNA reads TGCAGCGTTGGTGGGGACCGGGGGAACTCCTACGAGCAGTACTTC.

The chain employs TRBV4-2 and TRBJ2-5; D gene ambiguous. Between the trimmed V and J ends, which lost 1 base and 1 base, there was a span of 10 bases. The CDR3 consists of 15 residues. Per germline, CDR1 LGHNA and CDR2 YNFKEQ. CDR3 loop: CASSQGAWRQETQYF. CDR3 bases: TGTGCCAGCAGCCAAGGTGCCTGGCGCCAAGAGACCCAGTACTTC.

This clonotype has a handful of counts. This chain links TRBV19 with TRBJ1-5; a weak D match, TRBD1 (6 bases). The CDR3 consists of 14 residues. Looked up from germline, CDR1 is LNHDA and CDR2 is SQIVND (reference sequence). Trimming pared 6 bases from V and 4 bases from J, leaving 13 bases between. CDR3 amino acids: CASRQGLWNQPQHF. CDR3 coding DNA: TGTGCCAGTAGGCAGGGGTTGTGGAATCAGCCCCAGCATTTT.

This clonotype was detected many times. This rearrangement joins TRBV6-5 to TRBJ2-3, with D unclear. V shed 5 bases and J shed 3 bases, with 9 bases lying between them. This CDR3 has 13 amino acids. CDR1 is MNHEY and CDR2 is SVGAGI in the germline V gene. The CDR3 DNA is TGTGCCAGCAGTCCCTACACAACAGATACGCAGTATTTT. Protein product: CASSPYTTDTQYF.

This chain links TRBV3-1 with TRBJ2-7; 8 bases are a match to TRBD2. The germline CDR1 and CDR2 sequences are LGHDT and YNNKEL (reference sequence). CDR3 length: 14 amino acids. Trimming at V came to 4 bases and at J to 0 bases, leaving 2 bases not matched to a gene. The CDR3: CASSPGLASYEQYF. The CDR3 coding sequence is TGTGCCAGCAGCCCCGGACTAGCCTCCTACGAGCAGTACTTC.

This clonotype has ten or more counts. The junction shows a germline mismatch at one end, possibly a read error. The chain couples TRBV12-3 or TRBV12-4 to TRBJ2-7; TRBD1 agrees at 9 bases. CDR3 length: 15 residues. In nucleotides, the CDR3 is TGTGCCAGCAGCTTAGGGGGACAGGGTACCTACGAGCAGTACTTC. Amino acids: CASSLGGQGTYEQYF.

The CDR3 spells CASSPSTASNYGYTF. The CDR3 DNA reads TGTGCCAGCAGCCCTTCGACAGCTTCTAACTATGGCTACACCTTC. The chain recombines TRBV7-8 with TRBJ1-2; the D gene is possibly TRBD1 (5 bases). CDR3 length: 15 residues. CDR1 SGHVS and CDR2 FQNEAQ come from the germline V gene. Trimming removed 5 bases at V and 0 bases at J, with 13 bases between.

The rearrangement links TRBV12-3 or TRBV12-4 to TRBJ2-1; D is perhaps TRBD2 (7 bases). This CDR3 is built from 15 residues. V lost 5 bases, J lost 5 bases, and 16 bases lay in between. CDR3 amino acids: CASSPRGGRHNEQFF. Here the CDR3 DNA reads TGTGCCAGCAGTCCGAGGGGGGGCCGACACAATGAGCAGTTCTTC.

V usage is TRBV11-3 and J usage is TRBJ1-2; D might be TRBD1 (6 bases). The CDR3 length is 14 residues. CDR1 and CDR2 (germline): SGHNT, YENEEA. The V and J ends lost 1 base and 10 bases respectively, with 16 bases between them. The CDR3 DNA reads as TGTGCCAGCAGCTTAGGACAGGCCCGCCCAATCTACACCTTC. This translates into CASSLGQARPIYTF.

In its sample, this clonotype was seen a few times. The chain joins TRBV5-6 to TRBJ2-7, with 7 bases aligning to TRBD1. This CDR3 has 18 amino acids. V lost 4 bases to trimming and J lost 4 bases; unmatched junction nucleotides: 20. The germline V gene has CDR1 SGHDT and CDR2 YYEEEE. The CDR3 DNA sequence: TGTGCCAGCAGCCCAACCGCCCTCCGGGACAGTCCCTTATACGAGCAGTACTTC. This translates into CASSPTALRDSPLYEQYF.

This clonotype appeared a few times. V and J are TRBV12-3 or TRBV12-4 and TRBJ2-7, with unresolved D. This CDR3 region has 13 residues. Trimming stripped 6 bases from V and 6 bases from J, with 15 bases between. The CDR3 DNA is TGTGCCAGCAGGTCGGGCCAGGTCCCCGAGCAGTACTTC. Its translation: CASRSGQVPEQYF.

This chain links TRBV25-1 with TRBJ2-1, with TRBD2 matching over 8 bases. CDR3 size: 14 residues. J gave up 3 bases and V 6 bases, and 4 bases lay outside the gene matches. Germline V gene sequence: CDR1 MGHDK, CDR2 SYGVNS. The chain's CDR3 is CASRDSGSYNEQFF. DNA of the CDR3: TGTGCCAGCAGGGACAGCGGGAGCTACAATGAGCAGTTCTTC.

The chain has TRBV2 and TRBJ2-1, with D unresolved. Germline CDR1 is SNHLY and CDR2 is FYNNEI. This CDR3 has 16 residues. V lost 5 bases and J 3 bases, leaving 17 bases between the germline ends. CDR3 sequence reads: CASSISPLLSYNEQFF. CDR3 in DNA: TGTGCCAGCAGTATTAGCCCCCTCCTGAGCTACAATGAGCAGTTCTTC.

This clonotype was seen a few times. This sequence joins TRBV10-3 and TRBJ2-7; D may be TRBD1 (6 bases). The CDR3 contains 15 residues. V was trimmed by 2 bases and J by 2 bases, leaving 13 bases between them. Germline assignment: CDR1 ENHRY and CDR2 SYGVKD. CDR3 in DNA: TGTGCCATCAGTGAGCCCCGGACAGCAGCCTACGAGCAGTACTTC. Translating it yields CAISEPRTAAYEQYF.

This clonotype was seen at least ten times. The J gene is TRBJ2-1, the V gene TRBV6-4; 7 bases match TRBD2. After removal of 3 bases from V and 5 bases from J, the junction contained 1 base not matched to a gene. The germline gives CDR1 MRHNA, CDR2 SNTAGT. This CDR3 has 13 amino acids. This chain's CDR3 is CASSERENNEQFF. The CDR3 DNA reads TGTGCCAGCAGTGAGCGGGAGAACAATGAGCAGTTCTTC.

CDR3: CASSSERRLYSYNEQFF. As DNA, the CDR3 is TGTGCCAGCAGTTCGGAGCGGCGCCTATACTCCTACAATGAGCAGTTCTTC. This rearrangement joins TRBV2 to TRBJ2-1, with a tentative D call TRBD2 (5 bases). Germline CDR1 is SNHLY and CDR2 is FYNNEI. V gave up 5 bases and J gave up 0 bases, with 17 bases separating them. The CDR3 spans 17 residues.

The rearrangement uses TRBV10-2 and TRBJ2-1; 7 nucleotides match TRBD2. Germline lookup yields CDR1 WSHSY and CDR2 SAAADI. The junction had 11 bases not matched to a gene; V was cut back by 8 bases and J by 13 bases. This CDR3 is built from 12 residues. CDR3 DNA sequence: TGCGCCAGCGGACCGAGACTAGCTAGTCAGTTCTTC. This gives the protein CASGPRLASQFF.

The chain recombines TRBV25-1 with TRBJ2-1; D is tentatively TRBD1 or TRBD2 (5 bases each). The assigned J gene may be wrong: the sequence end matches TRBJ2-7 better. The CDR3 length is 14 residues. The germline gives CDR1 MGHDK, CDR2 SYGVNS. The CDR3 loop reads CASSGQGPYNEQYF. Here the CDR3 DNA reads TGTGCCAGCAGCGGGCAGGGACCCTACAATGAGCAGTACTTC.

The chain has TRBV12-3 or TRBV12-4 and TRBJ1-5; D is perhaps TRBD1 (6 bases). CDR3 size: 14 residues. Trimming removed 5 bases at V and 6 bases at J, with 14 bases between. In DNA form, the CDR3 reads TGTGCCAGCAGTCCGACAGGTAGCGCTCAGCCCCAGCATTTT. It yields the protein CASSPTGSAQPQHF.

This clonotype was seen more than once but under ten times. The chain uses TRBV20-1 and TRBJ2-7; TRBD1 matches at 7 bases. Per germline, CDR1 DFQATT and CDR2 SNEGSKA (reference sequence). The CDR3 has 14 residues. Germline trimming cut 3 bases from V and 0 bases from J; bases unmatched to any gene: 5. This CDR3 reads CSASNRGDSYEQYF. In DNA, the CDR3 is TGCAGTGCTAGTAACAGGGGAGACTCCTACGAGCAGTACTTC.

The V and J genes are TRBV6-6 and TRBJ1-5; D remains unclear. CDR1 MNHNY and CDR2 SVGAGI come from the germline V gene (reference sequence). V lost 2 bases and J lost 7, with 6 bases in between. This CDR3 region has 12 residues. This chain's CDR3 is CASSYTGQPQHF. In nucleotides, the CDR3 is TGTGCCAGCAGTTACACGGGGCAGCCCCAGCATTTT.

Notes on this clonotype: At one boundary the junction diverges from the germline segment, which might be a read error. This sequence joins TRBV29-1 and TRBJ1-2, with D maybe TRBD1 (5 bases). Germline V CDR1 and CDR2: SQVTM, ANQGSEA. The CDR3 is 14 residues long. This CDR3 is CSVGPSEGNYGCTF. Written as DNA, the CDR3 is TGCAGCGTTGGCCCCTCTGAGGGGAACTATGGCTGCACCTTC.

This clonotype came up a few times. J is TRBJ2-1 and V is TRBV6-4, with a weak D call TRBD1 (6 bases). The CDR3 is 14 amino acids. Germline CDR1 is MRHNA and CDR2 is SNTAGT. Trimming removed 4 bases from V and 6 bases from J, with 13 bases in between. The CDR3: CASSAGVGVNEQFF. Written as DNA, the CDR3 is TGTGCCAGCAGTGCAGGGGTCGGGGTCAATGAGCAGTTCTTC.